This T cell receptor (beta chain) was documented in a study of shared clonotypes between healthy human individuals. Findings of the study overall: Represented diversity (both genetic and exposure-history) was limited by the small number of donors. Between several donors, naive CD4 clonotypes were shared at a level of roughly 5.5%. Sorted-subset samples were not fully sequenced, rarefaction indicated.

Original processing notes: Quality scores were absent from the junction-only immunoSEQ sequences, so filtering differed. Produced via immunoSEQ multiplex PCR; TCRdb's table is partial and in-frame only. Clone size and V and J calls were adopted from that table, with D and trimming inferred from the DNA. The sample contains fewer than 400,000 clones, around two thirds of which appear only once. Points on this clone: As yet, its antigen is unknown.

CDR3 size: 11 residues. CDR1 DFQATT and CDR2 SNEGSKA come from the germline V gene (reference sequence). This receptor was taken from a man aged 30 to 39 in good health. The chain has TRBV20-1 and TRBJ2-7, with D possibly TRBD1 on 6 matching bases. Sequenced: memory CD4+ T cells sorted from blood. Stated subset: CD45RA-negative fraction. The CDR3 DNA reads TGCAGGGAAGGACAGACCTACGAGCAGTACTTC. Its translation is CREGQTYEQYF.